Reported below is one TCR beta chain. Followed over time, Seattle patients had been enrolled while infection was active. The data originate from a study of blood T cell repertoires in COVID-19. In the study overall: Some COVID-19 samples were acute and others convalescent; all came from the United States, Italy and Spain.

Clones were read by immunoSEQ multiplex PCR, and TCRdb kept only the in-frame ones, dropping some. Of about 310,000 clones listed, around 91% are singletons. The germline CDR1 and CDR2 sequences are SGHDN and FVKESK. V was clipped by 6 bases and J by 4 bases; unmatched bases: 5. This CDR3 comprises 13 residues. The sequence was obtained from a woman in her forties with COVID-19, enrolled during active disease. Sample: peripheral blood. The rearrangement links TRBV14 to TRBJ1-2, with 7 bases lining up with TRBD1. The CDR3 spells CASRLQGTYGYTF. CDR3 sequence (DNA): TGTGCCAGCAGACTACAGGGGACCTATGGCTACACCTTC.